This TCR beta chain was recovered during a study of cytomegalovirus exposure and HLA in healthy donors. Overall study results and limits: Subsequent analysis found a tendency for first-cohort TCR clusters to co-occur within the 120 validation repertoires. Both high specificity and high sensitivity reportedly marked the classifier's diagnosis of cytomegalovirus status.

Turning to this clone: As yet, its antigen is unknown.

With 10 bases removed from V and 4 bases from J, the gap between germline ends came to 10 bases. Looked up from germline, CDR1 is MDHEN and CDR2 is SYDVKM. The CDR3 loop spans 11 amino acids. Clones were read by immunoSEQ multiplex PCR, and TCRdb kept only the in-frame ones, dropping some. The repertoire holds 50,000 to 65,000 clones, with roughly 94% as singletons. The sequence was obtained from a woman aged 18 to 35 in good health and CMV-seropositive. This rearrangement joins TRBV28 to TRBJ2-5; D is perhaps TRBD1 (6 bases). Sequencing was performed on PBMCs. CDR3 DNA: TGTGCCATCCTAGGGGGAGAGACCCAGTACTTC. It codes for CAILGGETQYF.